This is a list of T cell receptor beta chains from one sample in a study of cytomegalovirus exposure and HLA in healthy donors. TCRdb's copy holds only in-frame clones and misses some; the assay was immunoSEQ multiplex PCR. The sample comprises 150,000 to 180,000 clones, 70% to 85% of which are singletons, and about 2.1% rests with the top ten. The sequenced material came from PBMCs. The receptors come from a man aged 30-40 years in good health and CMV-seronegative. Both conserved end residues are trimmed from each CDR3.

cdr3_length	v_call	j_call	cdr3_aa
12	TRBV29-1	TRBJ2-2	SVLTGRITGELF
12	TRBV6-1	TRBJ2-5	ASSGQGSRETQY
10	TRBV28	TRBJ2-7	ASSLGDYEQY
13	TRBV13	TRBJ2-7	ASSLAPGPSDEQY
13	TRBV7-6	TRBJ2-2	ASRIDRGGTGELF
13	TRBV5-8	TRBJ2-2	ASSAQGRGTGELF
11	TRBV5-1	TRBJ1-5	ASSLSGNQPQH
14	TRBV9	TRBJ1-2	ASSGPPGLINYGYT
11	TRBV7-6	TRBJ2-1	ASSYQGVNEQF
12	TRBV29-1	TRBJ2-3	SASTGSNGDTQY
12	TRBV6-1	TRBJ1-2	ASSGRSRNYGYT
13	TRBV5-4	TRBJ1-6	ASSSAGTGAGPLH
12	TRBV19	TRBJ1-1	ASSIQGGNTEAF
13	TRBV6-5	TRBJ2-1	ASSYGDAGWYEQF
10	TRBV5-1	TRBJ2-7	ASSSGGPDED
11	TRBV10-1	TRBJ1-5	VNEGGGNQPQH
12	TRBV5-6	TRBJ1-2	ASSSDSSDYGYT
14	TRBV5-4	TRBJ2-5	ASSLGTSGGDVTQY
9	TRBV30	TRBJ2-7	AWSPNYEQY
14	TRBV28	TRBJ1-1	ASSSYRGERNTEAF
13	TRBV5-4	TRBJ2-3	ASSSGQSSTDTQY
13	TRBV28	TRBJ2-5	ASTNILGGAETQY
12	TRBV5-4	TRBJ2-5	ASSLVQYQETQY